This T cell receptor beta chain was obtained from a study of shared clonotypes between healthy human individuals. Here immunoSEQ multiplex PCR was the method, and the copy in TCRdb shows in-frame clones only, minus some. The table includes about 750,000 clones, over 90% detected once. The CDR3 sequence is 15 residues long. V lost 3 bases to trimming and J lost 1 base; unmatched junction nucleotides: 2. Germline-derived CDR1 and CDR2 are SGHNT and YENEEA. CD8 cells classed as naive were CD45RO-negative and positively selected for CCR7, excluding terminally differentiated effector memory CD45RA+ cells. This clone was seen a single time.

This sequence was found in a man younger than 40 in good health. Source material: naive CD8+ T cells sorted from blood. This sequence joins TRBV11-3 and TRBJ2-2, with 7 bases lining up with TRBD1. As DNA, the CDR3 is TGTGCCAGCAGCTTCAGACAGGGGAACACCGGGGAGCTGTTTTTT. It specifies CASSFRQGNTGELFF.